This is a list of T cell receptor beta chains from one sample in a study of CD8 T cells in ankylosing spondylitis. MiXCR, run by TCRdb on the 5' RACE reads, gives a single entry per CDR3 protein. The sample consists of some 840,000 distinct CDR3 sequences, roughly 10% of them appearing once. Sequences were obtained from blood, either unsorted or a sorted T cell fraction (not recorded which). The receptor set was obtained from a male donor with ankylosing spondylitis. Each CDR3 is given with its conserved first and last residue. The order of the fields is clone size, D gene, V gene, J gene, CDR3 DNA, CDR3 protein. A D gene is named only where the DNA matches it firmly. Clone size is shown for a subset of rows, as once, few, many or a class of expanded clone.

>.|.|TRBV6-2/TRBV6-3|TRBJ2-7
TGTGCCAGCAGTTATGCGGGCTACTACGAGCAGTACTTC
CASSYAGYYEQYF
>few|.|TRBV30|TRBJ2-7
TGTGCCTGGAGCAGGGTAGGGGAGCAGTACTTC
CAWSRVGEQYF
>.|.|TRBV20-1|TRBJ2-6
TGCAGTGGAGGGGGGACTGGGGCCAACGTCCTGACTTTC
CSGGGTGANVLTF
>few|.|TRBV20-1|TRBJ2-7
TGCAGTGCTCCTGTAGACTACGAGCAGTACTTC
CSAPVDYEQYF
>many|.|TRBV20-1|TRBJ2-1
TGCAGTGCTAGGGCGGGGAGCTCCTACAATGAGCAGTTCTTC
CSARAGSSYNEQFF
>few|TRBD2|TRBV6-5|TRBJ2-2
TGTGCCAGCAGTTACAGCGGGACTAGCGGGAGGGCAGGGGAGCTGTTTTTT
CASSYSGTSGRAGELFF
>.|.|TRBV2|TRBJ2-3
TGTGCCAGCAGTCACCCCCAGTCAGATACGCAGTATTTT
CASSHPQSDTQYF
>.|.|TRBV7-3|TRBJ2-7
TGTGCCAGCAGCCCCACAGGGCTCGGTGGAGAGCAGTACTTC
CASSPTGLGGEQYF
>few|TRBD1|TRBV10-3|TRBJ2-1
TGTGCCATCGGGTCTCAAGGGACAGGGGGACCCTACAATGAGCAGTTCTTC
CAIGSQGTGGPYNEQFF
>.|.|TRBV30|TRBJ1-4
TGTGCCTGGAGAGTCGGTACTAATGAAAAACTGTTTTTT
CAWRVGTNEKLFF
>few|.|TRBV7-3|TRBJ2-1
TGTGCCAGCAGTACGGGGAGCTCCTACAATGAGCAGTTCTTC
CASSTGSSYNEQFF
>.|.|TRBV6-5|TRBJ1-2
TGTGCCAGCAGGAGGGACGTCTATGGCTACACCTTC
CASRRDVYGYTF
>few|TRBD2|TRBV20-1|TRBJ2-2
TGCAGTGCTCCTCTTCGACTAGCGGCGAACACCGGGGAGCTGTTTTTT
CSAPLRLAANTGELFF
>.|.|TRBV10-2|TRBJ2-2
TGCGCCAGCAGTGGACAGCGGGAGCTGTTTTTT
CASSGQRELFF
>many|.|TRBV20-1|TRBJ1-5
TGCAGTGCTAGAGATGTTGGGAATCAGCCCCAGCATTTT
CSARDVGNQPQHF
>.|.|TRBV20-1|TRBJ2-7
TGCAGTGCTAGATTTCAGGGCTCCTACGAGCAGTACTTC
CSARFQGSYEQYF
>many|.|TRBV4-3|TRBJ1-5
TGCGCCAGCAGCCAAGATAGTCGGGGTCGCAATCAGCCCCAGCATTTT
CASSQDSRGRNQPQHF
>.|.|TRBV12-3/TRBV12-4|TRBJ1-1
TGTGCCAGCAGTTTAAATTTGGGTTGGACTGAAGCTTTCTTT
CASSLNLGWTEAFF
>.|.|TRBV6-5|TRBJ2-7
TGTGCCAGCACCACCCTCGGGAGCGAGCAGTACTTC
CASTTLGSEQYF
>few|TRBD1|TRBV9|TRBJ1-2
TGTGCCAGCAGCGTCGGGACAGTAGCTAACTATGGCTACACCTTC
CASSVGTVANYGYTF
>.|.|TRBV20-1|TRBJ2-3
TGCAGTGCCATCGGGCCTTGGACCAGGACTGATACGCAGTATTTT
CSAIGPWTRTDTQYF
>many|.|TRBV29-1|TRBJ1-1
TGCAGCGCCTTGGGGTACACTGAAGCTTTCTTT
CSALGYTEAFF
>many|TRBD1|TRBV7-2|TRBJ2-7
TGTGCCAGCAGCTTAGAAAGACAGGGGCAGCAGTACTTC
CASSLERQGQQYF
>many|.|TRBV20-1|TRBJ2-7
TGCAGTGCGTACCCTCGGGAGCAGTACTTC
CSAYPREQYF
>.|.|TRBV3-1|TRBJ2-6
TGTGCCAGCAGCCAAGTGTGGGGCTCTGGGGCCAACGTCCTGACTTTC
CASSQVWGSGANVLTF
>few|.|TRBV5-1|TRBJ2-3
TGCGCCAGCAGCAAGGACGGAGTTACCGATACGCAGTATTTT
CASSKDGVTDTQYF
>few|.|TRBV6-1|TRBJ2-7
TGTGCCAGCAGCCCTACGGCAAGGTTGGACGAGCAGTACTTC
CASSPTARLDEQYF
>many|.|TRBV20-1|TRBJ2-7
TGCAGTGCTAGATACGGGAGCTCCTACGAGCAGTACTTC
CSARYGSSYEQYF
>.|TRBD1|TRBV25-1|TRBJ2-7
TGTGCCAGCAGTGAAGGGTGGGACAGGGTTCGGGCCGAGCAGTACTTC
CASSEGWDRVRAEQYF
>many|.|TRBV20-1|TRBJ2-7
TGCAGTGCTAGGACATTCTCCTACGAGCAGTACTTC
CSARTFSYEQYF
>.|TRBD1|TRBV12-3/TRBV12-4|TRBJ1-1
TGTGCCAGCAGTTTAGCGATATTCGGGACAGGGCCGAACACTGAAGCTTTCTTT
CASSLAIFGTGPNTEAFF
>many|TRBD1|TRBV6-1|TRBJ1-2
TGTGCCAGCAGCAACAGGGGTTCTGCGTATGGCTACACCTTC
CASSNRGSAYGYTF
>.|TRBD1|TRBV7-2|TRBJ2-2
TGTGCCAGCAGCTTAGGGGGGACAGGGGGCCTCGGGGAGCTGTTTTTT
CASSLGGTGGLGELFF
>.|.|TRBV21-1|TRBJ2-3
TGTGCCAGCAGCAATGCTACTTGTACGCAGTATTTT
CASSNATCTQYF
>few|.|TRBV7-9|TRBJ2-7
TGTGCCAGCAGCTTAGAAGGGACGGAAGACTACGAGCAGTACTTC
CASSLEGTEDYEQYF
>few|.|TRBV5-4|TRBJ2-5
TGTGCCAGCAGCTTGTATGCTAGCGATCAGCAGGAGACCCAGTACTTC
CASSLYASDQQETQYF
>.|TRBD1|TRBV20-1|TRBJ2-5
TGCAGTGCTGTTGGGACAGGGGAAGAGACCCAGTACTTC
CSAVGTGEETQYF
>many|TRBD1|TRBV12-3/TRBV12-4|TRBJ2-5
TGTGCCAGCAGTTTGAAGGGGGCAGTGACCCAGTACTTC
CASSLKGAVTQYF
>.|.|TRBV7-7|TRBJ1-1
TGTGCTACCACATCATTGGTGTTTTACAGCAGTAACTTCGAAGCTTTCTTT
CATTSLVFYSSNFEAFF
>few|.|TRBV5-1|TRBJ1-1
TGCGCCAGCAGCTTGGGGCCCGCTCGGGGAACTGAAGCTTTCTTT
CASSLGPARGTEAFF
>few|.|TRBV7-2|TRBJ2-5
TGTGCCAGCAGCCCCCGGCCGACCTTCCAAGAGACCCAGTACTTC
CASSPRPTFQETQYF
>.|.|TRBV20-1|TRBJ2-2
TGCAGTGCGAGGGACTTCATAGGCGCCGGGGAGCTGTTTTTT
CSARDFIGAGELFF
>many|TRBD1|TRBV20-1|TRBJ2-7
TGCAGTGCTTCACAGGGGGCCTACGAGCAGTACTTC
CSASQGAYEQYF
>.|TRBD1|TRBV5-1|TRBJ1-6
TGCGCCAGCAGCTTGTATGGACAGGGGTCGCCCCTCCACTTT
CASSLYGQGSPLHF
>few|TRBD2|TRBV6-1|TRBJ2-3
TGTGCCAGCTACCCGGTAGCGGGAGGGGAAGATACGCAGTATTTT
CASYPVAGGEDTQYF
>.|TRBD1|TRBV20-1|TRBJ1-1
TGCAGTGCTAGACCTGGGACAGGGGGTTCCATGAACACTGAAGCTTTCTTT
CSARPGTGGSMNTEAFF
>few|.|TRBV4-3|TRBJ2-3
TGCGCCAGCAGCCAAGTGGGGGACACAGATACGCAGTATTTT
CASSQVGDTDTQYF
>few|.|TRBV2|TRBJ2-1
TGTGCCGGTAGACAAAGAAGCTCCTACAATGAGCAGTTCTTC
CAGRQRSSYNEQFF
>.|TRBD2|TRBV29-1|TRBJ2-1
TGCAGCGGTAGCGGGGACTCCTACAATGAGCAGTTCTTC
CSGSGDSYNEQFF
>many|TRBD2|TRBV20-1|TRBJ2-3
TGCAGTGCGACCCCAGGGGTTAGCGGGGTCACAGATACGCAGTATTTT
CSATPGVSGVTDTQYF
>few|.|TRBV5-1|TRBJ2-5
TGCGCCAGCAGAAACACAGGGGCCGGGAGGGAGACCCAGTACTTC
CASRNTGAGRETQYF
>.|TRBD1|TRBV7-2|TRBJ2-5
TGTGCCAGCAGCTTATGGTCTGACAGGGCAGAGACCCAGTACTTC
CASSLWSDRAETQYF
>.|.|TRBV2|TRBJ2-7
TGTGCCATCCATCCTTCGGGGACCCCCTACGAGCAGTACTTC
CAIHPSGTPYEQYF
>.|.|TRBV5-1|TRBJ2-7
TGCGCCAGCAGCTTGGACGTAGGATACTACGAGCAGTACTTC
CASSLDVGYYEQYF
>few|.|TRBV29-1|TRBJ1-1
TGCAGCGTCGCATACCGGGTCTCGTGGACTGAAGCTTTCTTT
CSVAYRVSWTEAFF
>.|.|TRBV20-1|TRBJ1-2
TGCAGTGCTAGAGGGATCAGTCCCCCGACCTTC
CSARGISPPTF
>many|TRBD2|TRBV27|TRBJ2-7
TGTGCCAGCAGTTTAAGGGACCCGGGGGGCGAGCAGTACTTC
CASSLRDPGGEQYF